This record covers a single T cell receptor beta chain. Its antigen is not known. The source of the sample is a study of chemoradiotherapy in HPV16-positive cancers. Across the whole study: A couple of HPV16-positive patients' cells yielded candidate HPV-specific clones and common motifs.

Study-level findings and limits: In HPV16-positive patients, HPV-responsive T-cell expansion tracked better recurrence-free survival. Non-HPV-specific T cells did not expand in tumors during treatment, whereas candidate HPV-specific clones and E7-related motifs did.

The data were produced by immunoSEQ multiplex PCR, yet TCRdb's version contains in-frame clones alone and is incomplete. The table has fewer than 25,000 clones, around 67% seen once. Germline values: CDR1 SGHDN, CDR2 FVKESK. The CDR3 loop spans 12 amino acids. V was cut by 1 base and J by 4 bases, with 4 bases left in between. Samples were taken several times over chemoradiotherapy. V and J are TRBV14 and TRBJ1-1, with D uncertain. The TCR was taken from a human donor with HPV-associated anogenital cancer. This sample was obtained from a patient who underwent chemoradiotherapy. The CDR3 DNA follows: TGTGCCAGCAGCCAAGGTCTCACTGAAGCTTTCTTT. Amino acid sequence: CASSQGLTEAFF.